The 13 T cell receptor beta chains given below trace back to one sample, sequenced in a study of blood T cell repertoires in COVID-19. Clones were read by immunoSEQ multiplex PCR, and TCRdb kept only the in-frame ones, dropping some. The table shows approximately 260,000 clones, with roughly 89% occurring only once. Sequenced material: peripheral blood. The origin of the receptors is a middle-aged woman who had recovered from COVID-19.

The chain couples TRBV30 to TRBJ2-5; tentatively, D is TRBD2 (6 bases). The CDR3 runs 15 residues. Per the germline V gene, CDR1 is GTSNPN and CDR2 is SVGIG (reference sequence). Trimming cost V 0 bases and J 2 bases, with 13 bases left between them. The CDR3 loop reads CAWSVGRGRQETQYF. In DNA, the CDR3 is TGTGCCTGGAGTGTAGGGCGGGGTAGACAAGAGACCCAGTACTTC. The full variable domain, rest sourced from reference TRBV30 and TRBJ2-5, is SQTIHQWPATLVQPVGSPLSLECTVEGTSNPNLYWYRQAAGRGLQLLFYSVGIGQISSEVPQNLSASRPQDRQFILSSKKLLLSDSGFYLCAWSVGRGRQETQYFGPGTRLLVL.

This sequence joins TRBV7-9 and TRBJ1-5; D is undetermined. V was shortened by 5 bases and J by 7 bases, with 15 bases between the two germline ends. Germline lookup yields CDR1 SEHNR and CDR2 FQNEAQ (reference sequence). This CDR3 is built from 14 residues. CDR3 region: CASSQDNAGQPQHF. CDR3 nucleotides: TGTGCCAGCAGCCAAGATAATGCGGGGCAGCCCCAGCATTTT.

The chain couples TRBV7-9 to TRBJ2-1, with 8 bases lining up with TRBD2. This CDR3 spans 16 amino acids. The J segment lost 9 bases and the V segment lost 7 bases, leaving 17 bases of the junction unmatched. CDR1 is SEHNR, CDR2 FQNEAQ, per germline (reference sequence). CDR3 sequence (DNA): TGTGCCAGCATCCTTGGAGCGGGGGCCCTCGGGGCTGAGCAGTTCTTC. Protein: CASILGAGALGAEQFF.

This clone was seen once. The rearrangement joins TRBV19 to TRBJ2-6; D remains unclear. The CDR3 is made up of 16 amino acids. Germline V gives CDR1 LNHDA, CDR2 SQIVND (reference sequence). V was trimmed by 5 bases and J by 4 bases, leaving 15 bases between them. CDR3 amino acids: CASSGLTATGANVLTF. In nucleotides, the CDR3 is TGTGCCAGTAGTGGGTTAACAGCTACGGGGGCCAACGTCCTGACTTTC.

The V gene is TRBV2, the J gene TRBJ2-7; TRBD1 might be the D (5 bases). CDR1 is SNHLY and CDR2 is FYNNEI in the germline V gene. V gave up 5 bases and J gave up 2 bases, with 10 bases separating them. This CDR3 comprises 13 residues. CDR3 residues: CASSHRQTYEQYV. The CDR3 coding sequence is TGTGCCAGCAGTCATAGACAGACCTACGAGCAGTACGTC.

The chain uses TRBV21-1 and TRBJ2-7; the table's D call TRBD2 went unverified against the DNA. TRBV21-1 is marked as a pseudogene. This CDR3 region has 16 residues. The CDR3 protein is CASSFRRGHFRMKQYV. CDR3 sequence (DNA): TGTGCCAGCAGCTTTAGGAGGGGCCATTTCAGAATGAAGCAGTACGTC.

The chain uses TRBV6-6 and TRBJ1-3, with TRBD1 as a possible D gene (6 bases). V lost 7 bases, J lost 0 bases, and 13 bases lay in between. The CDR3 sequence is 15 residues long. Germline values: CDR1 MNHNY, CDR2 SVGAGI (reference sequence). In DNA, the CDR3 is TGTGCCAGCAAAAGGGACACCGGCTCTGGAAACACCATATATTTT. Protein product: CASKRDTGSGNTIYF.

V gene TRBV18 combines with J gene TRBJ2-3; 10 bases map to TRBD1. V was pared by 5 bases and J by 4 bases, with 6 bases of the junction left unmatched. Looked up from germline, CDR1 is KGHSH and CDR2 is LQKENI. The length of the CDR3 is 15 residues. CDR3 sequence (DNA): TGTGCCAGCTCAGCGGGACAGGGGTTTGCAGATACGCAGTATTTT. Protein: CASSAGQGFADTQYF.

The chain uses TRBV7-9 and TRBJ2-1; 7 positions agree with TRBD2. The CDR3 runs 14 residues. With 5 bases clipped from V and 6 bases from J, the junction kept 7 bases outside the gene matches. Per the germline V gene, CDR1 is SEHNR and CDR2 is FQNEAQ (reference sequence). CDR3 sequence reads: CASSAGTKFNEQFF. DNA for the CDR3: TGTGCCAGCAGCGCCGGGACTAAGTTCAATGAGCAGTTCTTC. Looking up the rest from reference TRBV7-9 and TRBJ2-1 gives the full variable domain: DTGVSQNPRHKITKRGQNVTFRCDPISEHNRLYWYRQTLGQGPEFLTYFQNEAQLEKSRLLSDRFSAERPKGSFSTLEIQRTEQGDSAMYLCASSAGTKFNEQFFGPGTRLTVL.

This chain joins TRBV5-1 and TRBJ2-3, with 8 bases lining up with TRBD2. The length of the CDR3 is 16 residues. Losses at the gene ends were 0 bases for V and 0 bases for J; bases not matched to a gene: 3. CDR1 and CDR2 (germline): SGHRS, YFSETQ. CDR3 in DNA: TGCGCCAGCAGCTTGGGTGGCGGGGGGAGCACAGATACGCAGTATTTT. Translating gives CASSLGGGGSTDTQYF.

The V and J genes are TRBV18 and TRBJ2-1; D perhaps matches TRBD2 (6 bases). The CDR3 is 13 amino acids. The germline gives CDR1 KGHSH, CDR2 LQKENI. V lost 1 base and J lost 8, with 9 bases in between. The CDR3 region is CASSPLGSDEQFF. The CDR3, as DNA: TGTGCCAGCTCACCACTCGGGAGCGATGAGCAGTTCTTC. The variable domain in full, with the rest retrieved from reference TRBV18 and TRBJ2-1, is NAGVMQNPRHLVRRRGQEARLRCSPMKGHSHVYWYRQLPEEGLKFMVYLQKENIIDESGMPKERFSAEFPKEGPSILRIQQVVRGDSAAYFCASSPLGSDEQFFGPGTRLTVL.

This chain connects TRBV18 to TRBJ1-2; D may be TRBD1 (5 bases). The germline V and J ends were trimmed by 2 bases and 2 bases, with 15 bases remaining between them. The CDR3 runs 16 residues. The germline gives CDR1 KGHSH, CDR2 LQKENI. CDR3 nucleotides: TGTGCCAGCTCACCATACTCTCTCGACAGAAACTATGGCTACACCTTC. Its translation is CASSPYSLDRNYGYTF.

This chain connects TRBV2 to TRBJ2-1; D is possibly TRBD2 (5 bases). Trimming cost V 5 bases and J 6 bases, with 14 bases left between them. The CDR3 spans 14 residues. The germline V gene encodes CDR1 SNHLY and CDR2 FYNNEI. The CDR3 DNA is TGTGCCAGCAGTTTCCCGGGAAAGATCAATGAGCAGTTCTTC. This codes for CASSFPGKINEQFF. Full variable domain (missing parts from reference TRBV2 and TRBJ2-1): EPEVTQTPSHQVTQMGQEVILRCVPISNHLYFYWYRQILGQKVEFLVSFYNNEISEKSEIFDDQFSVERPDGSNFTLKIRSTKLEDSAMYFCASSFPGKINEQFFGPGTRLTVL.